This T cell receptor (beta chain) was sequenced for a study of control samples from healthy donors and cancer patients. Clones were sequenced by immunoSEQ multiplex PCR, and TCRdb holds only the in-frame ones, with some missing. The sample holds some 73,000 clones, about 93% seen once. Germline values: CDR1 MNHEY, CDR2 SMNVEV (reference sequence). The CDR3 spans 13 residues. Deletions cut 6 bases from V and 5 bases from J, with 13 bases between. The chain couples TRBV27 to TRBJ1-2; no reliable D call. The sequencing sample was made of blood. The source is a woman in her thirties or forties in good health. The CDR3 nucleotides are TGTGCCAGCAGACTCGACCCTCGGTATGGCTACACCTTC. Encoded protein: CASRLDPRYGYTF.